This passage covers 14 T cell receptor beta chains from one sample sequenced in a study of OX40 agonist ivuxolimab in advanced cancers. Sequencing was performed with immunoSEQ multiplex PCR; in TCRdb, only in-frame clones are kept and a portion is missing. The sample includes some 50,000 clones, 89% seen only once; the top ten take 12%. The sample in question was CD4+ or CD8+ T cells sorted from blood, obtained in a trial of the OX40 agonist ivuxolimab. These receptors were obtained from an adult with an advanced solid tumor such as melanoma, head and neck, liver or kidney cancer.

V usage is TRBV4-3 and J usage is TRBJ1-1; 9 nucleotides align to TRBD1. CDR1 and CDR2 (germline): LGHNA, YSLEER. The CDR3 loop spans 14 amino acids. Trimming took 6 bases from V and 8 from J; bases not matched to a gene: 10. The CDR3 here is CASRHAFGQGEAFF. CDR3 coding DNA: TGCGCCAGCAGACACGCATTCGGACAGGGGGAAGCTTTCTTT.

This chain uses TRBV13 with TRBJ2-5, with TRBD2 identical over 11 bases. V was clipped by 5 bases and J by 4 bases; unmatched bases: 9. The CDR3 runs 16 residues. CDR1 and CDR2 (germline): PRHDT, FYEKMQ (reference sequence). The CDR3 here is CASSEGTSGPPETQYF. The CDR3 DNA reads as TGTGCCAGCAGCGAAGGGACTAGCGGCCCCCCAGAGACCCAGTACTTC.

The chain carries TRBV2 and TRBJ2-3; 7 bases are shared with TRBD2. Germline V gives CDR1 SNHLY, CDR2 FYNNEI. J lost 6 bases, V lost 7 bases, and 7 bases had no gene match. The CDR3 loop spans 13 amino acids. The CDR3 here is CASNGGEVDTQYF. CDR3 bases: TGTGCCAGCAATGGGGGGGAGGTTGATACGCAGTATTTT.

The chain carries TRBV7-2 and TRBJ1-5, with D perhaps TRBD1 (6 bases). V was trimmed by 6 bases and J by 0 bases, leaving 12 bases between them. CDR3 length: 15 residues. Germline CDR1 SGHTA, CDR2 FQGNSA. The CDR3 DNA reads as TGTGCCAGCAGATGGACAGTGAATAGCAATCAGCCCCAGCATTTT. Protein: CASRWTVNSNQPQHF.

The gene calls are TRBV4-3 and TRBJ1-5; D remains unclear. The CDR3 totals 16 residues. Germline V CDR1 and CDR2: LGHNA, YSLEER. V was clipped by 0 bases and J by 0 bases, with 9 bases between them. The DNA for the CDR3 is TGCGCCAGCAGCCAAGATTACAGCTTTAGCAATCAGCCCCAGCATTTT. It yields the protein CASSQDYSFSNQPQHF.

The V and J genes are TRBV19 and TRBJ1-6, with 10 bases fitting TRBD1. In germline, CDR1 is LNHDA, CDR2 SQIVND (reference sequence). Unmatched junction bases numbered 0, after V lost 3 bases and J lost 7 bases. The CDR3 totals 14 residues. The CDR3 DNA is TGTGCCAGTAGTATGGGACAGGGGAATTCACCCCTCCACTTT. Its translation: CASSMGQGNSPLHF.

CDR3 residues: CASSVTQGGRAYGYTF. The CDR3 nucleotides are TGTGCCAGCAGCGTAACCCAGGGAGGTCGGGCATATGGCTACACCTTC. This sequence joins TRBV9 and TRBJ1-2; a possible D gene is TRBD1 (5 bases). V gave up 1 base and J gave up 5 bases, with 18 bases separating them. The CDR3 loop spans 16 amino acids. Germline CDR1 and CDR2: SGDLS and YYNGEE.

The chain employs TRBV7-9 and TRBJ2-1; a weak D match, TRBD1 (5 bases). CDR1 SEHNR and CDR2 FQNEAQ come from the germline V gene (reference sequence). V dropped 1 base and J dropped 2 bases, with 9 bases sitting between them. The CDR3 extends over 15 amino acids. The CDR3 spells CASSLGRVPYNEQFF. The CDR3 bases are TGTGCCAGCAGCTTAGGCAGGGTCCCCTACAATGAGCAGTTCTTC.

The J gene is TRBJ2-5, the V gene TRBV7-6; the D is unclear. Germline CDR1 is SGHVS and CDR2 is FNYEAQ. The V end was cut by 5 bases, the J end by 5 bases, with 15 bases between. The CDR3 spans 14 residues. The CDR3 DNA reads TGTGCCAGCAGCGCTCGGGCCTCGTGGGAGACCCAGTACTTC. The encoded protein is CASSARASWETQYF.

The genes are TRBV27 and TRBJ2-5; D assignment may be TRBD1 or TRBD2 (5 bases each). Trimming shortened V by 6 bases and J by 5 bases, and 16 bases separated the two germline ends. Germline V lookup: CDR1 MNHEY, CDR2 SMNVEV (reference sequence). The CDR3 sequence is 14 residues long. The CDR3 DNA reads TGTGCCAGCAGCCCAAGTCGGGGCCAGGAGACCCAGTACTTC. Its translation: CASSPSRGQETQYF.

The CDR3 DNA sequence: TGTGCCAGCAGCGGAACGGGACAGGGGCTTAATGAGCAGTTCTTC. Its translation: CASSGTGQGLNEQFF. The chain links TRBV9 to TRBJ2-1; TRBD1 agrees at 10 bases. The junction had 7 bases not matched to a gene; V was cut back by 3 bases and J by 7 bases. The germline V gene encodes CDR1 SGDLS and CDR2 YYNGEE. This CDR3 region has 15 residues.

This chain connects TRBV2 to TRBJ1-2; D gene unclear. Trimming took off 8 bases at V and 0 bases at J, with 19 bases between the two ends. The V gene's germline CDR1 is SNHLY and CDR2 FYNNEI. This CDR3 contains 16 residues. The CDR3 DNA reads TGTGCCAGCGGGTCGGGCAGAATAACAGCTAACTATGGCTACACCTTC. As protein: CASGSGRITANYGYTF.

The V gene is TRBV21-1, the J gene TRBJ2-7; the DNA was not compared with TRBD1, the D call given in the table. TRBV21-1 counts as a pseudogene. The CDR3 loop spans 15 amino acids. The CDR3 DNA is TGTGCCAGCAGCAAGGAGGGGGACAGGGTCCACGAGCAGTACTTC. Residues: CASSKEGDRVHEQYF.

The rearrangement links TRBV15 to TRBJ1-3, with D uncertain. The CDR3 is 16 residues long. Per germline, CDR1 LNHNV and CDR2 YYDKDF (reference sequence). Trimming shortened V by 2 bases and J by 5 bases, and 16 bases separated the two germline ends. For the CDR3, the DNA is TGTGCCACCAGCAGAACAACGCTGGAAGACCGAAACACCATATATTTT. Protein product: CATSRTTLEDRNTIYF.